Shown below are 27 T cell receptor delta chains from a single sample sequenced in a study of gamma-delta T cells after stem cell transplantation. TCRdb made new clone calls on the RT-PCR reads using CATT. The table lists around 700 delta-chain clones, 4.5% to 5% of them singletons. The sequencing input was gamma-delta T cells. These receptors were obtained from a human donor. It is not recorded whose cells these are; they may come from a transplant donor.

In its sample, this clone is large. At the DNA level, this CDR3 is encoded by other sequences in the same sample as well. The chain combines TRDV3 with TRDJ1; 10 nucleotides align to TRDD3. V lost 2 bases to trimming and J lost 0 bases; unmatched junction nucleotides: 15. The CDR3 has 18 residues. The germline V gene has CDR1 TVYSNPD and CDR2 GDNSRS (reference sequence). CDR3 DNA sequence: TGTGCCTTTGGCCTTCCTGAGTTGGGGGATACACACACCGATAAACTCATCTTT. Translating it yields CAFGLPELGDTHTDKLIF.

Notes on this clone: TCRdb's listed protein matches a much larger clone and diverges from this DNA's translation at residue 5, likely through a read error; the protein shown comes from the DNA. This chain uses TRDV2 with TRDJ1; TRDD3 matches 9 bases. Germline loops: CDR1 GEAIGNYY, CDR2 EKD. V shed 2 bases, J shed 0 bases, and the junction held 6 bases outside the gene matches. This CDR3 has 16 residues. The CDR3 region has the DNA TGTGCCTGTGACATACTACTGGGGGACGACACCGATAAACTCATCTTT. It is translated as CACDILLGDDTDKLIF.

Of note for this clone: TCRdb pairs this DNA with a much larger clone's protein that differs at residue 13, likely a read error; the protein shown was translated from the DNA. This chain joins TRDV1 and TRDJ1, with a possible D match to TRDD3 (6 bases). V was cut by 5 bases and J by 0 bases, with 25 bases left in between. CDR1 is TSWWSYY and CDR2 is QGS in the germline V gene. CDR3 length: 19 residues. The CDR3 protein is CALGFYPVRWGLNTDKLIF. The CDR3 region has the DNA TGTGCTCTTGGGTTCTATCCCGTGCGGTGGGGATTGAACACCGATAAACTCATCTTT.

The chain couples TRDV2 to TRDJ1; 8 positions match TRDD3. Germline V CDR1 and CDR2: GEAIGNYY, EKD. This CDR3 has 15 residues. V lost 3 bases, J lost 3 bases, and 8 bases stayed unmatched. Written as DNA, the CDR3 is TGTGCCTGTGACTCTATGATGGGGGATCCCGATAAACTCATCTTT. Amino acid sequence: CACDSMMGDPDKLIF.

Note on this clone: This likely stems from a read error, as it lies one base from a far larger clone. V gene TRDV1 combines with J gene TRDJ1; D possibly corresponds to TRDD3 (9 bases). Trimming left V 0 bases short and J 4 bases short, with 39 bases between. The CDR3 extends over 24 amino acids. Per germline, CDR1 TSWWSYY and CDR2 QGS. The CDR3 loop is CALGELSHGLPMWGIVFIGDKLIF. The CDR3 DNA sequence: TGTGCTCTTGGGGAACTTTCCCATGGCCTTCCTATGTGGGGGATAGTCTTTATAGGCGATAAACTCATCTTT.

Regarding this clone: The translation of this DNA and the TCRdb protein of a much larger clone differ at residue 9, probably owing to a read error; the protein shown here is translated from the DNA. This chain joins TRDV2 and TRDJ1; 7 bases line up with TRDD3. Germline assignment: CDR1 GEAIGNYY and CDR2 EKD. The CDR3 is 16 residues long. Losses at the gene ends were 0 bases for V and 0 bases for J; bases not matched to a gene: 6. In DNA form, the CDR3 reads TGTGCCTGTGACACCGCTGGGGGCTCTTACACCGATAAACTCATCTTT. Protein sequence: CACDTAGGSYTDKLIF.

This chain links TRDV1 with TRDJ1; tentatively, D is TRDD3 (5 bases). The CDR3 runs 17 residues. CDR1 TSWWSYY and CDR2 QGS come from the germline V gene. V dropped 5 bases and J dropped 0 bases, with 19 bases sitting between them. The CDR3 is CALGTSTQGFYTDKLIF. CDR3 nucleotide sequence: TGTGCTCTTGGGACCTCCACGCAGGGATTCTACACCGATAAACTCATCTTT.

Regarding this clone: TCRdb lists the protein of a much larger clone for this DNA, which differs at residue 7, so this is likely a read error; the protein given here is translated from the DNA itself. The V gene is TRDV1, the J gene TRDJ1; 8 nucleotides match TRDD3. CDR1 TSWWSYY and CDR2 QGS come from the germline V gene. The CDR3 runs to 24 residues. Trimming took 2 bases from V and 0 from J; bases not matched to a gene: 29. The CDR3 region is CALGESWVLRLTFGYWGYTDKLIF. In DNA, the CDR3 is TGTGCTCTTGGGGAATCGTGGGTCCTACGTCTTACGTTTGGGTACTGGGGGTACACCGATAAACTCATCTTT.

Only a few counts were recorded for this clone. Since a far larger clone is one base different, this is likely a read error. Other DNA sequences from this sample encode an identical CDR3 as well. The chain uses TRDV1 and TRDJ1, with D perhaps TRDD3 (8 bases). The V gene lost 3 bases and the J gene lost 0 bases, with 29 bases spanning the gap. From germline, CDR1 is TSWWSYY and CDR2 QGS. The CDR3 is made up of 21 amino acids. In DNA, the CDR3 is TGTGCTCTTGGGGATCTCCCCTTCCTCACCCTACTGGGGGTCAACACCGATAAACTCATCTTT. Protein sequence: CALGDLPFLTLLGVNTDKLIF.

This clone was seen only a few times. A far larger clone is one base from this, pointing to a likely read error. This sample also contains other DNA sequences that code for the same CDR3. The CDR3 is CACDLLLGDDTDKLIF. CDR3 coding DNA: TGTGCCTGTGACTTATTACTGGGGGACGACACCGATAAACTCATCTTT. The V call is TRDV2, the J call TRDJ1; 9 nucleotides agree with TRDD3. The junction had 7 bases not matched to a gene; V was cut back by 3 bases and J by 0 bases. Germline CDR1 and CDR2: GEAIGNYY and EKD. This CDR3 spans 16 amino acids.

A remark on this clone: The translation of this DNA and the TCRdb protein of a much larger clone differ at residue 10, probably owing to a read error; the protein shown here is translated from the DNA. The genes are TRDV1 and TRDJ1, with D perhaps TRDD3 (8 bases). Between the trimmed V and J ends, which lost 3 bases and 0 bases, there was a span of 29 bases. Per germline, CDR1 TSWWSYY and CDR2 QGS. The CDR3 is 21 residues long. CDR3 bases: TGTGCTCTTGGGGATCTTCCCTTCCTCGCCCTACTGGGGGTCAACACCGATAAACTCATCTTT. This sequence encodes CALGDLPFLALLGVNTDKLIF.

This clone has only a few counts. A read error likely explains why the TCRdb protein, taken from a much larger clone, differs from this DNA's translation at residue 9; the protein shown is translated from the DNA. The J gene is TRDJ1, the V gene TRDV1, with 8 bases fitting TRDD3. J gave up 0 bases and V 3 bases, and 21 bases lay outside the gene matches. This CDR3 comprises 21 residues. Germline V CDR1 and CDR2: TSWWSYY, QGS. This CDR3 is CALGDLPFPTLLGVNTDKLIF. Here the CDR3 DNA reads TGTGCTCTTGGGGATCTTCCCTTCCCCACCCTACTGGGGGTCAACACCGATAAACTCATCTTT.

This clone is large by share. The same CDR3 can be traced to other DNA sequences in this sample. The rearrangement joins TRDV1 to TRDJ1; 12 bases are a match to TRDD3. Germline CDR1 is TSWWSYY and CDR2 is QGS. Trimming took 2 bases from V and 4 from J; bases not matched to a gene: 20. The CDR3 is 21 residues long. The CDR3 DNA follows: TGTGCTCTTGGGGAATTCCTCCCCAGTCGGTACTGGGGGATACTGAGCGATAAACTCATCTTT. Its protein product is CALGEFLPSRYWGILSDKLIF.

As regards this clone: A far larger clone lies a single base away; this is likely a read error. Within the sample, other DNA sequences also encode this same CDR3. The chain employs TRDV1 and TRDJ1; D is perhaps TRDD3 (9 bases). The germline gives CDR1 TSWWSYY, CDR2 QGS. The CDR3 loop spans 24 amino acids. The CDR3 region has the DNA TGTGCCCTTGGGGAACTTTCCCATGGCCTTCCTATATGGGGGATAGTCTTTATAGGCGATAAACTCATCTTT. This encodes CALGELSHGLPIWGIVFIGDKLIF.

This clone has only a few counts. The mismatch at residue 12 between this DNA's translation and the TCRdb protein of a much larger clone likely reflects a read error; the protein shown is translated from the DNA. The CDR3 DNA sequence: TGTGCCTGTGACACAGCTGGGGGATACCTCTCCCGGGACACCCGACAGATGTTTTTC. Its protein is CACDTAGGYLSRDTRQMFF. This chain links TRDV2 with TRDJ3; 11 bases agree with TRDD3. CDR3 length: 19 amino acids. The V gene's germline CDR1 is GEAIGNYY and CDR2 EKD.

This clone was seen a few times. The protein held in TCRdb is that of a much larger clone and does not match this DNA's translation at residue 22, likely because of a read error; the protein shown is translated from the DNA. The V and J genes are TRDV1 and TRDJ1, with TRDD3 as a possible D gene (9 bases). The CDR3 spans 24 residues. Germline V CDR1 and CDR2: TSWWSYY, QGS. In DNA form, the CDR3 reads TGTGCTCTTGGGGAACTTTCCCATGGCCTTCCTATATGGGGGATAGTCTTTATAGGCGATAAACGCATCTTT. It codes for CALGELSHGLPIWGIVFIGDKRIF.

This clone has more than one count but fewer than ten. Possible read error: a much larger clone is one base away. The chain combines TRDV3 with TRDJ3, with D hard to call. Per the germline V gene, CDR1 is TVYSNPD and CDR2 is GDNSRS (reference sequence). V gave up 1 base and J gave up 0 bases, with 13 bases separating them. CDR3 size: 17 residues. The CDR3 spells CAFNPPASSWDTRQMFF. The DNA of the CDR3 is TGTGCCTTTAATCCTCCTGCAAGCTCCTGGGACACCCGACAGATGTTTTTC.

With regard to this clone: It is likely a read error: a sequence one base away is far more abundant. This sample includes further DNA sequences coding for the same CDR3. The rearrangement joins TRDV2 to TRDJ3; TRDD3 matches 12 bases. The CDR3 extends over 19 amino acids. J gave up 2 bases and V 4 bases, and 8 bases lay outside the gene matches. From germline, CDR1 is GEAIGNYY and CDR2 EKD. Here the CDR3 reads CACDTVLGDTAWDTRQMFF. CDR3 in DNA: TGTGCCTGTGATACGGTACTGGGGGATACAGCCTGGGACACCCGACAGATGTTTTTC.

For this clone: TCRdb pairs this DNA with a much larger clone's protein that differs at residue 8, likely a read error; the protein shown was translated from the DNA. This chain uses TRDV2 with TRDJ1; D is unclear. The CDR3 totals 15 residues. Germline V lookup: CDR1 GEAIGNYY, CDR2 EKD. The V and J ends lost 3 bases and 4 bases respectively, with 17 bases between them. The DNA for the CDR3 is TGTGCCTGTGACTCGCTACGGGAAAGGGGCGATAAACTCATCTTT. This codes for CACDSLRERGDKLIF.

This clone was recorded only once. A read error is the likely source, as a far larger clone sits one nucleotide away. This CDR3 is also generated by other DNA sequences in the sample. This chain joins TRDV1 and TRDJ3, with D tentatively TRDD3 (7 bases). Trimming left V 0 bases short and J 2 bases short, with 35 bases between. The germline V gene has CDR1 TSWWSYY and CDR2 QGS. CDR3 length: 26 amino acids. CDR3 DNA: TGTGCTCTTGGGGAACTAGGCTTCCTCGGCCTATTCCTCCCGGGAGGGGATACCTGGGACACCCGACAGATGTTTTTC. This gives the protein CALGELGFLGLFLPGGDTWDTRQMFF.

This clone turned up a few times. With only one base between it and a far larger clone, this is likely a read error. Different DNA sequences within this sample yield the same CDR3. This chain links TRDV2 with TRDJ1; 9 bases are a match to TRDD3. The V gene's germline CDR1 is GEAIGNYY and CDR2 EKD. Trimming took 3 bases from V and 0 from J; bases not matched to a gene: 7. This CDR3 is 16 amino acids long. The CDR3 DNA reads as TGTGCCTGTGACTTGCTACTGGGGGACGACACCGATAAACTCATCTTT. This sequence encodes CACDLLLGDDTDKLIF.

This clone was seen only a few times. This chain connects TRDV2 to TRDJ3; 10 nucleotides match TRDD3. Trimming took 0 bases from V and 5 from J; bases not matched to a gene: 12. The CDR3 runs 20 residues. Germline CDR1 is GEAIGNYY and CDR2 is EKD. The CDR3 DNA follows: TGTGCCTGTGACACCGTTGAGGGGGATACGCTTGAACGGGACACCCGACAGATGTTTTTC. As protein: CACDTVEGDTLERDTRQMFF.

CDR3 DNA sequence: TGTGCCTGTGACACCGCCGGGGGATACGCCTCCTGGGACACCCGACAGATGTTTTTC. Translated, it gives CACDTAGGYASWDTRQMFF. The chain recombines TRDV2 with TRDJ3; 10 bases agree with TRDD3. There are 19 residues in the CDR3. V dropped 0 bases and J dropped 0; count of bases not matched to a gene: 4. The germline gives CDR1 GEAIGNYY, CDR2 EKD.

Worth noting for this clone: This DNA translates differently at residue 3 from the TCRdb protein, which is that of a much larger clone; a read error is likely, and the protein shown is the DNA's own translation. V is TRDV1 and J is TRDJ1; 12 bases agree with TRDD3. There are 20 residues in the CDR3. Per germline, CDR1 TSWWSYY and CDR2 QGS. The CDR3 sequence is CAPGETMGEYWGILSDKLIF. The DNA for the CDR3 is TGTGCTCCTGGGGAAACAATGGGGGAGTACTGGGGGATACTTTCCGATAAACTCATCTTT.

As for this clone: TCRdb's protein, taken from a much larger clone, differs from this DNA's translation at residue 17, likely owing to a read error; the protein displayed comes from the DNA. The chain couples TRDV3 to TRDJ1; 12 bases are a match to TRDD3. Per germline, CDR1 TVYSNPD and CDR2 GDNSRS (reference sequence). This CDR3 is built from 19 residues. The CDR3 spells CASEPYPGGYGPYTDKHIF. The DNA of the CDR3 is TGTGCCTCTGAACCCTACCCTGGGGGATACGGCCCGTACACCGATAAACACATCTTT.

This clone was seen only a few times. TCRdb's protein, taken from a much larger clone, differs from this DNA's translation at residue 14, likely owing to a read error; the protein displayed comes from the DNA. The chain carries TRDV3 and TRDJ1; 12 bases line up with TRDD3. The J segment lost 3 bases and the V segment lost 4 bases, leaving 21 bases of the junction unmatched. Germline V gene lookup returns CDR1 TVYSNPD and CDR2 GDNSRS (reference sequence). The CDR3 length is 19 residues. This chain's CDR3 is CASEPYPGGYGPYADKLIF. The CDR3 DNA sequence: TGTGCCTCTGAACCCTACCCTGGGGGATACGGCCCGTACGCCGATAAACTCATCTTT.

This clone turned up a few times. TCRdb's listed protein matches a much larger clone and diverges from this DNA's translation at residue 10, likely through a read error; the protein shown comes from the DNA. The J gene is TRDJ1, the V gene TRDV1, with 11 bases that match TRDD3. The CDR3 runs 20 residues. Losses at the gene ends were 2 bases for V and 3 bases for J; bases not matched to a gene: 17. Germline V CDR1 and CDR2: TSWWSYY, QGS. CDR3 amino acids: CALGETMGEFWGILSDKLIF. The CDR3 region has the DNA TGTGCTCTTGGGGAAACAATGGGGGAGTTCTGGGGGATACTTTCCGATAAACTCATCTTT.